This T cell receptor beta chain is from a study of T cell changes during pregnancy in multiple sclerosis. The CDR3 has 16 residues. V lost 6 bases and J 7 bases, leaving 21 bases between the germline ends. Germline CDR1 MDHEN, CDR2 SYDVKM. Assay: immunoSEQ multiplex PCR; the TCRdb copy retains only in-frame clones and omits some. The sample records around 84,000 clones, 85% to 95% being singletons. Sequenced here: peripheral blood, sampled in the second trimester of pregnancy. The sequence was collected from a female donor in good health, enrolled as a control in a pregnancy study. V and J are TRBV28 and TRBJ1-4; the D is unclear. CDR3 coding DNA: TGTGCCAGCAGCACCGGTATCGGGGAGGTCCGTGAAAAACTGTTTTTT. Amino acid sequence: CASSTGIGEVREKLFF.